Presented here are 29 T cell receptor beta chains from one specimen sequenced in a study of T-cell reconstitution after alpha-beta-depleted transplantation in children. The TCRbeta library incorporated unique molecular identifiers. TCRdb re-analysed the PCR reads in MiXCR, keeping a single row per CDR3 protein. The repertoire has fewer than 250,000 distinct CDR3 sequences, 6.5% to 10% of them found once; the top ten carry 6% to 7%. The source was PBMCs, mostly from graft donor cells, collected 180 days after TCRalphabeta/CD19-depleted stem cell transplant. Every receptor here comes from a male patient between 5 and 17 years old who had a stem cell transplant for acute lymphoblastic leukemia, so the T cells may come from the graft donor.

This clonotype has ten or more counts. The V call is TRBV20-1, the J call TRBJ2-1; D may match TRBD1 or TRBD2 (5 bases each). Germline-derived CDR1 and CDR2 are DFQATT and SNEGSKA (reference sequence). Trimming removed 1 base at V and 8 bases at J, with 27 bases between. The CDR3 consists of 18 residues. The CDR3 bases are TGCAGTGCTAGAGGGAGCTTTCCGGGGCCAGAAAGAGGCCATGAGCAGTTCTTC. As protein: CSARGSFPGPERGHEQFF.

In this sample, this clonotype turned up many times. This chain joins TRBV3-1 and TRBJ2-7; 8 positions match TRBD1. This CDR3 is 12 amino acids long. Germline CDR1 is LGHDT and CDR2 is YNNKEL (reference sequence). The junction had 3 bases not matched to a gene; V was cut back by 5 bases and J by 6 bases. The chain's CDR3 is CASSMTGAEQYF. DNA of the CDR3: TGTGCCAGCAGCATGACAGGGGCCGAGCAGTACTTC.

This clonotype was observed many times. The chain carries TRBV5-1 and TRBJ1-2, with D perhaps matching TRBD1 (5 bases). The CDR3 loop spans 15 amino acids. Trimming cost V 4 bases and J 6 bases, with 19 bases left between them. The germline V gene has CDR1 SGHRS and CDR2 YFSETQ. The CDR3 DNA reads TGCGCCAGCAGCCACAAACAGGTGGGAGGGAATGGCTACACCTTC. It is translated as CASSHKQVGGNGYTF. Full variable domain (missing parts from reference TRBV5-1 and TRBJ1-2): KAGVTQTPRYLIKTRGQQVTLSCSPISGHRSVSWYQQTPGQGLQFLFEYFSETQRNKGNFPGRFSGRQFSNSRSEMNVSTLELGDSALYLCASSHKQVGGNGYTFGSGTRLTVV.

Many counts were recorded for this clonotype. The chain recombines TRBV19 with TRBJ1-5, with 10 nucleotides matching TRBD1. CDR1 and CDR2 from the germline V gene are LNHDA and SQIVND (reference sequence). The CDR3 contains 15 residues. With 4 bases clipped from V and 2 bases from J, the junction kept 2 bases outside the gene matches. CDR3 nucleotide sequence: TGTGCCAGTAGTACCGGGACAGGGGGCAATCAGCCCCAGCATTTT. This sequence encodes CASSTGTGGNQPQHF.

This clonotype has at least ten counts. The chain is built from TRBV7-9 and TRBJ2-7; D uncertain. Trimming shortened V by 5 bases and J by 7 bases, and 12 bases separated the two germline ends. In germline, CDR1 is SEHNR, CDR2 FQNEAQ (reference sequence). This CDR3 contains 12 residues. The CDR3 reads CASSPRRKEQYF. CDR3 in DNA: TGTGCCAGCAGCCCCAGAAGGAAGGAGCAGTACTTC.

The genes are TRBV7-3 and TRBJ2-1; TRBD2 aligns across 12 bases. This CDR3 has 15 residues. V shed 0 bases and J 10 bases; nucleotides not matched to a gene: 4. Germline-derived CDR1 and CDR2 are SGHTA and FQGTGA. The CDR3 reads CASSLTPGLAGEQFF. CDR3 DNA: TGTGCCAGCAGCTTAACCCCGGGACTAGCGGGCGAGCAGTTCTTC. The whole variable domain, remainder taken from reference TRBV7-3 and TRBJ2-1, is GAGVSQTPSNKVTEKGKYVELRCDPISGHTALYWYRQSLGQGPEFLIYFQGTGAADDSGLPNDRFFAVRPEGSVSTLKIQRTERGDSAVYLCASSLTPGLAGEQFFGPGTRLTVL.

This clonotype occurred many times. The chain employs TRBV9 and TRBJ1-2; D ambiguous. V lost 0 bases and J 0 bases, leaving 9 bases between the germline ends. The CDR3 covers 15 residues. The germline V gene has CDR1 SGDLS and CDR2 YYNGEE. CDR3 protein: CASSVATDTNYGYTF. CDR3 coding DNA: TGTGCCAGCAGCGTAGCTACGGATACTAACTATGGCTACACCTTC.

Comments on this clonotype: This may come from a read error, since a much larger clone is one base off. V gene TRBV29-1 combines with J gene TRBJ2-3, with 13 bases fitting TRBD2. In germline, CDR1 is SQVTM, CDR2 ANQGSEA. CDR3 size: 16 residues. Unmatched junction bases numbered 5, after V lost 1 base and J lost 4 bases. CDR3 amino acids: CSVEGLTSGRSDTQYF. The DNA of the CDR3 is TGCAGCGTTGAAGGGTTGACTAGCGGGAGGTCAGATACGCAGTATTTT.

This clonotype was seen a few times. CDR3 amino acids: CASRDSWNTEAFF. In DNA form, the CDR3 reads TGTGCCAGTAGAGACAGCTGGAACACTGAAGCTTTCTTT. The rearrangement uses TRBV19 and TRBJ1-1; a possible D gene is TRBD1 (5 bases). This CDR3 is built from 13 residues. Trimming stripped 6 bases from V and 1 base from J, with 9 bases between. CDR1 and CDR2 from the germline V gene are LNHDA and SQIVND (reference sequence). Drawing the rest from reference TRBV19 and TRBJ1-1, the complete variable domain is DGGITQSPKYLFRKEGQNVTLSCEQNLNHDAMYWYRQDPGQGLRLIYYSQIVNDFQKGDIAEGYSVSREKKESFPLTVTSAQKNPTAFYLCASRDSWNTEAFFGQGTRLTVV.

There are many counts of this clonotype. One end of the junction fails to match germline, which may point to a read error. The CDR3 loop is CASSLAGDVGELFF. The CDR3 region has the DNA TGTGCTAGCAGCTTAGCGGGAGATGTCGGGGAGCTGTTTTTT. The chain links TRBV7-7 to TRBJ2-2; 9 nucleotides agree with TRBD2. In germline, CDR1 is SSHAT, CDR2 FNYEAQ (reference sequence). The CDR3 length is 14 residues.

This clonotype was seen at least ten times. J is TRBJ2-3 and V is TRBV2; D uncertain. The CDR3 loop spans 14 amino acids. The germline V gene encodes CDR1 SNHLY and CDR2 FYNNEI. The V and J ends lost 2 bases and 3 bases respectively, with 9 bases between them. The CDR3 sequence is CASSELLGTDTQYF. CDR3 coding DNA: TGTGCCAGCAGTGAATTACTGGGAACAGATACGCAGTATTTT.

This clonotype was counted ten times or more. The chain carries TRBV18 and TRBJ2-7; 7 bases fit TRBD1. The germline gives CDR1 KGHSH, CDR2 LQKENI. This CDR3 spans 15 amino acids. Trimming removed 4 bases from V and 0 bases from J; junction bases left unmatched: 6. CDR3 residues: CASSLGQRNSYEQYF. The CDR3 DNA sequence: TGTGCCAGCTCACTGGGACAGCGAAACTCCTACGAGCAGTACTTC.

This clonotype occurred many times. The chain uses TRBV24-1 and TRBJ2-5; D might be TRBD1 or TRBD2, each matching 5 bases. Germline CDR1 reads KGHDR; CDR2 reads SFDVKD. V was shortened by 7 bases and J by 5 bases, with 10 bases between the two germline ends. This CDR3 contains 12 residues. DNA for the CDR3: TGTGCCACCAGGGGGGACGACGAGACCCAGTACTTC. Translating gives CATRGDDETQYF.

At least ten counts were recorded for this clonotype. The chain couples TRBV4-1 to TRBJ1-5; D gene uncertain. The germline gives CDR1 MGHRA, CDR2 YSYEKL. The V gene lost 2 bases and the J gene lost 2 bases, with 10 bases spanning the gap. The CDR3 has 15 amino acids. The CDR3 here is CASSQQAGGNQPQHF. In DNA, the CDR3 is TGCGCCAGCAGCCAACAGGCTGGAGGCAATCAGCCCCAGCATTTT.

This clonotype occurred many times. The rearrangement uses TRBV28 and TRBJ1-2, with 8 nucleotides matching TRBD1. Germline assignment: CDR1 MDHEN and CDR2 SYDVKM. The V gene end was trimmed by 4 bases and the J gene end by 8 bases; junction bases not matched to a gene: 3. The CDR3 runs 12 residues. CDR3 in DNA: TGTGCCAGCAGTTCGGACAGGGTCGGCTACACCTTC. It codes for CASSSDRVGYTF.

This clonotype turned up a few times. This sequence joins TRBV7-3 and TRBJ2-6; a possible D gene is TRBD1 (5 bases). Trimming shortened V by 1 base and J by 4 bases, and 14 bases separated the two germline ends. The CDR3 length is 17 residues. The germline CDR1 and CDR2 sequences are SGHTA and FQGTGA. CDR3 in DNA: TGTGCCAGCAGCTTAAGACAGCCCTCGGTGGGGGCCAACGTCCTGACTTTC. This codes for CASSLRQPSVGANVLTF.

This clonotype has a count of ten or more. The chain employs TRBV5-6 and TRBJ2-7, with 8 bases fitting TRBD2. Per the germline V gene, CDR1 is SGHDT and CDR2 is YYEEEE. The CDR3 has 16 amino acids. The J segment lost 9 bases and the V segment lost 1 base, leaving 15 bases of the junction unmatched. DNA of the CDR3: TGTGCCAGCAGCTTGTTGCCGGGGGGGCTTCCAACGCTGCAGTACTTC. Protein: CASSLLPGGLPTLQYF.

In its sample, this clonotype was seen many times. The chain uses TRBV5-1 and TRBJ2-3; a weak D match, TRBD2 (6 bases). The CDR3 length is 15 residues. V was shortened by 3 bases and J by 0 bases, with 11 bases between the two germline ends. Germline V gene sequence: CDR1 SGHRS, CDR2 YFSETQ. CDR3 protein: CASSSAGTSTDTQYF. CDR3 in DNA: TGCGCCAGCAGCTCTGCGGGGACTAGCACAGATACGCAGTATTTT.

This clonotype was seen only a few times. The chain couples TRBV20-1 to TRBJ1-5; 9 bases line up with TRBD1. The V segment lost 5 bases and the J segment 4 bases; nucleotides outside the gene matches: 3. This CDR3 has 13 residues. The germline V gene encodes CDR1 DFQATT and CDR2 SNEGSKA (reference sequence). The CDR3 spells CSAPGTGNQPQHF. In DNA form, the CDR3 reads TGCAGTGCTCCCGGGACAGGGAATCAGCCCCAGCATTTT.

This clonotype was detected many times. This rearrangement joins TRBV9 to TRBJ2-3; D is unclear. With 0 bases removed from V and 4 bases from J, the gap between germline ends came to 6 bases. CDR3 size: 13 residues. Germline assignment: CDR1 SGDLS and CDR2 YYNGEE. CDR3 coding DNA: TGTGCCAGCAGCGTAGTAAGTTCAGATACGCAGTATTTT. Residues: CASSVVSSDTQYF.

The sample holds many counts of this clonotype. The chain employs TRBV5-1 and TRBJ2-3; maybe TRBD1 (6 bases). CDR3 size: 16 residues. V shed 4 bases and J shed 4 bases, with 19 bases lying between them. Germline-derived CDR1 and CDR2 are SGHRS and YFSETQ. The CDR3 region has the DNA TGCGCCAGCAGCATTGGTAGGACAGTACACGCAGATACGCAGTATTTT. Its protein is CASSIGRTVHADTQYF.

This clonotype was recorded at least ten times. This sequence joins TRBV28 and TRBJ2-7, with D unresolved. The CDR3 has 16 amino acids. With 6 bases removed from V and 0 bases from J, the gap between germline ends came to 18 bases. Germline loops: CDR1 MDHEN, CDR2 SYDVKM. Here the CDR3 DNA reads TGTGCCAGCAGCCTAACCGGCCGGCCAGCCTCCTACGAGCAGTACTTC. Residues: CASSLTGRPASYEQYF.

The V call is TRBV5-6, the J call TRBJ1-5; D gene ambiguous. With 2 bases removed from V and 6 bases from J, the gap between germline ends came to 12 bases. The CDR3 runs 14 residues. Germline assignment: CDR1 SGHDT and CDR2 YYEEEE. The CDR3 nucleotides read TGTGCCAGCAGCTTTGGGAGTACCAGTCAGCCCCAGCATTTT. Its protein is CASSFGSTSQPQHF.

This clonotype was seen ten or more times. V and J are TRBV5-1 and TRBJ2-7, with D tentatively TRBD1 or TRBD2 (9 bases each). Germline V gene lookup returns CDR1 SGHRS and CDR2 YFSETQ. The V end lost 0 bases, the J end lost 6 bases, and 25 bases lay between the germline ends. This CDR3 comprises 18 residues. The DNA for the CDR3 is TGCGCCAGCAGCTTGGGAGGACAGGGGTTAGCGGGAGTCTCCGAGCAGTACTTC. Translating it yields CASSLGGQGLAGVSEQYF.

Many counts were recorded for this clonotype. The CDR3 bases are TGCAGCGTTGAACGAGAGATTTATAGCAATCAGCCCCAGCATTTT. Protein sequence: CSVEREIYSNQPQHF. The V gene is TRBV29-1, the J gene TRBJ1-5; D uncertain. This CDR3 is built from 15 residues. Germline CDR1 SQVTM, CDR2 ANQGSEA. The V end lost 2 bases, the J end lost 0 bases, and 11 bases lay between the germline ends. Filled out from reference TRBV29-1 and TRBJ1-5, the complete variable domain reads SAVISQKPSRDICQRGTSLTIQCQVDSQVTMMFWYRQQPGQSLTLIATANQGSEATYESGFVIDKFPISRPNLTFSTLTVSNMSPEDSSIYLCSVEREIYSNQPQHFGDGTRLSIL.

This clonotype occurred many times. This rearrangement joins TRBV5-1 to TRBJ1-1; D uncertain. Germline loops: CDR1 SGHRS, CDR2 YFSETQ. Trimming pared 4 bases from V and 1 base from J, leaving 11 bases between. This CDR3 comprises 14 residues. The DNA of the CDR3 is TGCGCCAGCAGCCCCGGGCGGGGGAACACTGAAGCTTTCTTT. Its protein product is CASSPGRGNTEAFF.

This clonotype was seen a handful of times. The chain recombines TRBV6-1 with TRBJ1-5; no clear D. V was cut by 0 bases and J by 3 bases, with 3 bases left in between. Germline CDR1 is MNHNS and CDR2 is SASEGT. CDR3 length equals 13 residues. The CDR3 loop is CASSEAYNQPQHF. CDR3 coding DNA: TGTGCCAGCAGTGAAGCGTACAATCAGCCCCAGCATTTT.

This clonotype was counted at least ten times. V is TRBV7-6 and J is TRBJ2-6; no clear D. V dropped 6 bases and J dropped 0 bases, with 21 bases sitting between them. Germline-derived CDR1 and CDR2 are SGHVS and FNYEAQ. This CDR3 comprises 19 residues. CDR3 amino acids: CASSNWPLRPPSGANVLTF. In DNA, the CDR3 is TGTGCCAGCAGTAATTGGCCCCTTCGGCCGCCCTCTGGGGCCAACGTCCTGACTTTC.

This clonotype was counted many times. The rearrangement links TRBV20-1 to TRBJ1-5; unclear D gene. This CDR3 is 14 amino acids long. Trimming left V 4 bases short and J 6 bases short, with 16 bases between. Germline V lookup: CDR1 DFQATT, CDR2 SNEGSKA (reference sequence). CDR3 amino acids: CSATPRPEGQPQHF. The CDR3 coding sequence is TGCAGTGCTACGCCCCGTCCCGAGGGTCAGCCCCAGCATTTT.